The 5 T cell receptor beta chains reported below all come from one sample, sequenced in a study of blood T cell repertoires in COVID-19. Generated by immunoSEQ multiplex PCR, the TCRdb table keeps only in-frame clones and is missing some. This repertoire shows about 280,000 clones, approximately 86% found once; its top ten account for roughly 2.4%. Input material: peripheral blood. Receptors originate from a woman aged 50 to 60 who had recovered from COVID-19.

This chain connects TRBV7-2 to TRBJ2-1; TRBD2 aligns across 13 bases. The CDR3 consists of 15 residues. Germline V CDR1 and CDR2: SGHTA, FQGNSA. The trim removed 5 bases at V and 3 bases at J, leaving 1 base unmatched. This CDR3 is CASSRTSGSYNEQFF. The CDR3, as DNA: TGTGCCAGCAGCCGGACTAGCGGGAGCTACAATGAGCAGTTCTTC.

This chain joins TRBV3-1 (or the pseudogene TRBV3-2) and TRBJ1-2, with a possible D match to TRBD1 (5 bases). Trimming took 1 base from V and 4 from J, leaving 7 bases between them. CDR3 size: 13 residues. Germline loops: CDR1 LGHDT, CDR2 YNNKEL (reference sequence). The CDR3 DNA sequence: TGTGCCAGCAGCCAAGTCGGGGGCTATGGCTACACCTTC. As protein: CASSQVGGYGYTF.

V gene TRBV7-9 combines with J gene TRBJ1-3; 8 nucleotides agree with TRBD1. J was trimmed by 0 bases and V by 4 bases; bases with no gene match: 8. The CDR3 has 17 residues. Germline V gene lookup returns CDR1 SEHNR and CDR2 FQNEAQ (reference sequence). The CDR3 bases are TGTGCCAGCAGCTCCCTCGGACAGGGAACCTCTGGAAACACCATATATTTT. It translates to CASSSLGQGTSGNTIYF.

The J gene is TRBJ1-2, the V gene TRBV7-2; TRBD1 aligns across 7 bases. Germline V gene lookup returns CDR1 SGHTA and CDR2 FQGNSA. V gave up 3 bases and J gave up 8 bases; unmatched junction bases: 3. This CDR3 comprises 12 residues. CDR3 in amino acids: CASSFDREGYTF. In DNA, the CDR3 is TGTGCCAGCAGCTTTGACAGGGAGGGCTACACCTTC.

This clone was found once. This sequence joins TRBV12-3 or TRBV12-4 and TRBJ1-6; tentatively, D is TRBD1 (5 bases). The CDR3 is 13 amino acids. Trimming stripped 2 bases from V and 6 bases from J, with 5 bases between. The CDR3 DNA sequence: TGTGCCAGCAGTTTACAGGGTAATTCACCCCTCCACTTT. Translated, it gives CASSLQGNSPLHF.